This T cell receptor beta chain was obtained from a study of shared clonotypes between healthy human individuals (dated by TCRdb to the early 2020s). About the study as a whole: The cohort included three men and two women between 18 and 49 years of age. To estimate repertoire size and how much clonotype sharing occurs between individuals, the study deeply sequenced the blood TCR repertoires of roughly 5 healthy adults. Libraries were prepared and TCR repertoires were sequenced by different laboratories using diverse techniques, in order to increase sequencing depth and limit assay-specific biases. Per donor, leukapheresis produced somewhere between about 0.94 and 10 billion PBMCs. Per donor, three plates each were used for CD4 naive and CD4 memory, two for CD8 naive, and one for CD8 memory.

Using the deep immunoSEQ assay, TCR CDR3 regions were amplified from genomic DNA by multiplex PCR. Extracted genomic DNA from each cell subset was spread evenly across all wells of several immunoSEQ 96-well plates, with each plate serving as a replicate. For sorted subsets, about 200 ng genomic DNA, equal to about 30,000 T cell genomes, was loaded into each replicate PCR. Purified libraries were quantified with a Qubit 3.0 fluorometer, sized on a Bioanalyzer 2100, and re-quantified with the KAPA Library Quantification kit. A separate single-read 150-cycle Illumina NextSeq 550 flow cell was used to sequence each immunoSEQ 96-well plate. The original methods were these. Because only junctional sequences without quality scores were contained in the immunoSEQ output, filtering matching that applied to full-length reads could not be performed. To assign V/J genes and CDR3, sequences were annotated using PyIR, a Python wrapper for IgBLAST v1.9, with IMGT germline references. Reads with weak V/J assignments (E-value above 1e-6), missing CDR3, stop codons, out-of-frame junctions, or ambiguous translated residues were removed. V3J clonotypes were defined by identical inferred V gene, J gene, and CDR3 amino acid sequence. Percentage overlap between repertoires was computed as shared unique clonotypes divided by the size of the smaller repertoire. Repertoire richness was assessed with RTK rarefaction, the Chao1 estimator, and Recon v2.1 estimates of unobserved clonotypes. OLGA was used to compute generation probabilities for all TCRbeta clonotypes that the gDNA method yielded from four donors. Drawn from immuneACCESS, this table holds only the in-frame rearrangements with V and J called that TCRdb kept. Clones are partly lost; checked studies trace under half to an unresolved V gene and leave the rest unexplained. The D gene and trimming were derived from the DNA, and the V and J assignments and clone size from that table. For this sample there are 1,400,000 or so clones; about 98.5% appear just once. The top ten clonotypes cover roughly 0.36% of the sample.

Study-wide conclusions, independent of this receptor: Clonotypes shared by all four sorted-subset donors showed higher generation probabilities than non-shared clonotypes. Sampling was restricted to blood, and TCR repertoires in tissues likely differ from the TCR repertoires found in blood. The small number of donors limited the genetic and exposure-history diversity represented. Across several donors, approximately 5% of naive CD4, around 3.5% of naive CD8, 2% to 2.5% of memory CD4, and 0.4% of memory CD8 clonotypes were shared. Pairwise subsampling indicated that sequencing depth was expected to affect the degree of clonotype sharing among donors. Incomplete sequencing was indicated by rarefaction of sorted-subset datasets, despite the large sequencing depth. Naive subsets generally had larger estimated clonotype richness than memory subsets.

Between the V and J ends, shortened by 6 bases and 8 bases respectively, the junction contains 11 bases. Via the germline V gene, CDR1 is ENHRY and CDR2 SYGVKD. The CDR3 contains 12 residues, cysteine and phenylalanine counted. Here the CDR3 DNA is all that survives: 36 bases in frame from base 1. With respect to this clone: Its antigen has not been determined. Qualities for individual bases were not recorded, and no much larger clone is one base off.

Healthy HIV-negative adults with no recently reported acute infections or vaccinations were included as donors. Every donor was a Caucasian adult residing in Nashville, Tennessee, USA. CD4+ T cells were enriched by magnetic negative selection, after which naive cells were positively selected on CD45RA and the negative fraction was taken as the memory subset. Blood was collected by leukapheresis, and PBMCs were isolated by Ficoll-Histopaque density gradient centrifugation and then cryopreserved in liquid nitrogen vapor phase. Analytical flow cytometry was used to check the purity and quantity of each magnetically sorted T cell population. Genomic DNA was isolated from each sorted fraction and quantified by UV absorbance on a Nanodrop 2000c.

Sequenced: naive CD4+ T cells sorted from blood. Per the publication, the cell subset or site label means: CD45RA+ positively selected. Recombination connected TRBV10-3 to TRBJ2-4; TRBD2 is a weak D gene call, 5 bases matching. This TCR derives from a man younger than 40 in good health. CDR3 region: CAIRSSNDIQYF. The nucleotides are TGTGCCATCAGATCTAGCAACGACATTCAGTACTTC.